In this sample, the clone carrying this TCR beta chain turned up a few times. Its antigen is unidentified. Each of the donors had ten milliliters of peripheral blood drawn into EDTA-treated Vacutainer tubes. This entry comes from a study of blood T cells in healthy people across ages. In germline, CDR1 is MGHRA, CDR2 YSYEKL. V was pared by 3 bases and J by 2 bases, with 16 bases between. The CDR3 consists of 16 residues. Study-wide results and limits: Estimates of diversity drawn from one million T cells were considered underestimates. Compared with aged donors, long-lived donors showed fewer expanded clones, suggesting selection.

A sample-barcoded 5' primer and a J-beta primer mix were used in a second PCR of about 7 to 12 cycles. Every sample gave at least 2.5 million paired-end reads containing CDR3. TCRdb fed the 5' RACE reads into MiXCR, producing one record per CDR3 protein. The data show almost 300,000 distinct CDR3 sequences, roughly 26% seen once. Sequencing input: blood. The gene calls are TRBV4-1 and TRBJ2-5, with D perhaps TRBD1 (6 bases). The sequence derives from a woman in her sixties or seventies in good health. The CDR3 nucleotides are TGCGCCAGCAGCCACAAGCGACAGGAGATACAAGAGACCCAGTACTTC. It encodes CASSHKRQEIQETQYF.